The source of this T cell receptor beta chain is a study of T cell changes during pregnancy in multiple sclerosis. TCRdb keeps only in-frame clones here, not all; method: immunoSEQ multiplex PCR. The profile shows tens of thousands of clones, approximately 90% of them singletons. The ends were cut back, 5 bases at V and 3 bases at J, with 11 bases in the middle. There are 13 residues in the CDR3. CDR1 is SGHNT, CDR2 YYREEE, per germline (reference sequence). The starting material was CD8+ T cells from peripheral blood mononuclear cells, obtained in the third trimester of pregnancy. The receptor was derived from a female donor with multiple sclerosis, enrolled in a pregnancy study. The chain links TRBV5-4 to TRBJ1-2; D possibly corresponds to TRBD1 (6 bases). CDR3 sequence: CASRDSLDYGYTF. CDR3 nucleotides: TGTGCCAGCAGGGACAGTTTGGACTATGGCTACACCTTC.